Here is one T cell receptor beta chain with its context. The entry originates in a study of blood T cell repertoires in COVID-19. Study as a whole: T cells, B-cell-depleted T cells, or PBMCs supplied cDNA or gDNA.

Study processing details: Reference gene primer amplification in the assay estimated nucleated cell counts. Assay: immunoSEQ multiplex PCR; the TCRdb copy retains only in-frame clones and omits some. That table gives V, J and clone size, and the DNA gave D and trimming. The sample carries about 180,000 clones, around 80% recorded once. The specimen was peripheral blood. The clonotype originates from a woman in her sixties or seventies with acute or convalescent COVID-19.

The CDR3 reads CASSQRGQDYEQYF. CDR3 sequence (DNA): TGTGCCAGCAGCCAAAGGGGACAAGACTACGAGCAGTACTTC. V and J are TRBV3-1 (or the pseudogene TRBV3-2) and TRBJ2-7; maybe TRBD1 (6 bases). The germline V gene encodes CDR1 LGHDT and CDR2 YNNKEL (reference sequence). The CDR3 sequence is 14 residues long. Trimming removed 2 bases at V and 3 bases at J, with 11 bases between.